This entry lists 14 T cell receptor beta chains sequenced from one sample in a study of response to subunit inactivated influenza vaccine. TCRdb ran MiXCR on the RT-PCR reads and lists one entry per CDR3 protein. The repertoire consists of about 180,000 distinct CDR3 sequences, with around 9.2% occurring once and the leading ten covering roughly 11%. Sequences were derived from non-naive T cells sorted from PBMCs, sampled on the day of vaccination. All receptors derive from a man aged 50 or older who received an inactivated influenza vaccine.

This clonotype was seen a few times. J is TRBJ2-5 and V is TRBV11-2; D is perhaps TRBD1 (6 bases). Germline V gene data show CDR1 as SGHAT and CDR2 as FQNNGV. CDR3 length: 17 residues. V lost 0 bases, J lost 1 base, and 15 bases lay in between. DNA of the CDR3: TGTGCCAGCAGCTTAGAGCATCCAGGGGCCTCCCAAGAGACCCAGTACTTC. Residues: CASSLEHPGASQETQYF.

This clonotype came up many times. The CDR3 loop reads CSARDLRDRYSNQPQHF. Here the CDR3 DNA reads TGCAGTGCTAGAGATCTTAGAGACAGATATAGCAATCAGCCCCAGCATTTT. The chain couples TRBV20-1 to TRBJ1-5; D might be TRBD1 (5 bases). V lost 0 bases, J lost 0 bases, and 15 bases lay in between. The length of the CDR3 is 17 residues. The V gene's germline CDR1 is DFQATT and CDR2 SNEGSKA (reference sequence).

This clonotype was observed a few times. The CDR3 protein is CASSALGITIYEQYF. CDR3 coding DNA: TGTGCCAGCAGTGCCTTAGGGATCACAATCTACGAGCAGTACTTC. The V and J genes are TRBV27 and TRBJ2-7; D not resolved. The CDR3 is 15 residues long. Germline V gives CDR1 MNHEY, CDR2 SMNVEV (reference sequence). V was shortened by 5 bases and J by 3 bases, with 17 bases between the two germline ends.

This rearrangement joins TRBV15 to TRBJ1-6; TRBD1 aligns across 8 bases. Germline values: CDR1 LNHNV, CDR2 YYDKDF (reference sequence). V shed 1 base, J shed 9 bases, and the junction held 5 bases outside the gene matches. The CDR3 spans 15 residues. The CDR3 nucleotides read TGTGCCACCAGCAGAGGAACAGGGGGTACTTCACCCCTCCACTTT. It encodes CATSRGTGGTSPLHF.

There are many counts of this clonotype. The chain recombines TRBV20-1 with TRBJ2-3; 13 nucleotides align to TRBD2. The germline gives CDR1 DFQATT, CDR2 SNEGSKA (reference sequence). This CDR3 region has 14 residues. Trimming took 6 bases from V and 7 from J; bases not matched to a gene: 7. The CDR3 DNA follows: TGCAGTGCCCGACTAGCGGGAGGAAGTTATACGCAGTATTTT. Its protein is CSARLAGGSYTQYF.

The chain joins TRBV2 to TRBJ2-7, with 7 bases aligning to TRBD1. Unmatched junction bases numbered 11, after V lost 8 bases and J lost 4 bases. CDR1 SNHLY and CDR2 FYNNEI come from the germline V gene. This CDR3 has 14 residues. The CDR3 DNA follows: TGTGCCAGCGCTAGAGAGGGGGCGAGTTACGAGCAGTACTTC. Translated, it gives CASAREGASYEQYF.

The chain employs TRBV5-1 and TRBJ2-2; D ambiguous. Germline V lookup: CDR1 SGHRS, CDR2 YFSETQ. The germline V and J ends were trimmed by 5 bases and 1 base, with 9 bases remaining between them. The CDR3 consists of 14 residues. The CDR3 sequence is CASRAGENTGELFF. CDR3 nucleotide sequence: TGCGCCAGCAGGGCCGGCGAGAACACCGGGGAGCTGTTTTTT.

This clonotype has at least ten counts. The J gene is TRBJ2-7, the V gene TRBV4-3; D remains unclear. Germline values: CDR1 LGHNA, CDR2 YSLEER. This CDR3 has 15 amino acids. Trimming removed 0 bases at V and 1 base at J, with 10 bases between. CDR3 sequence (DNA): TGCGCCAGCAGCCAAGAATCGGCCCGGTCCTACGAGCAGTACTTC. Amino acids: CASSQESARSYEQYF.

This clonotype was seen more than once but under ten times. The rearrangement joins TRBV20-1 to TRBJ2-5, with 10 bases matching TRBD2. Germline loops: CDR1 DFQATT, CDR2 SNEGSKA (reference sequence). Trimming took 3 bases from V and 3 from J; bases not matched to a gene: 7. This CDR3 comprises 15 residues. CDR3 loop: CSASPLGLAEETQYF. DNA for the CDR3: TGCAGTGCTAGCCCCCTCGGACTAGCGGAAGAGACCCAGTACTTC.

The chain joins TRBV12-3 or TRBV12-4 to TRBJ2-6; no firm D call. This CDR3 has 15 residues. Trimming pared 5 bases from V and 0 bases from J, leaving 8 bases between. CDR3 protein: CASSPAASGANVLTF. The CDR3 DNA reads as TGTGCCAGCAGTCCGGCCGCCTCTGGGGCCAACGTCCTGACTTTC.

This clonotype was counted at least ten times. V usage is TRBV7-9 and J usage is TRBJ2-5; D not resolved. V was clipped by 6 bases and J by 5 bases, with 7 bases between them. The CDR3 runs to 11 residues. Germline V gene sequence: CDR1 SEHNR, CDR2 FQNEAQ (reference sequence). CDR3 loop: CASSPLETQYF. The CDR3 bases are TGTGCCAGCAGTCCCCTGGAGACCCAGTACTTC. The full variable domain, in which reference TRBV7-9 and TRBJ2-5 provide the parts outside the CDR3, is DTGVSQNPRHKITKRGQNVTFRCDPISEHNRLYWYRQTLGQGPEFLTYFQNEAQLEKSRLLSDRFSAERPKGSFSTLEIQRTEQGDSAMYLCASSPLETQYFGPGTRLLVL.

This clonotype came up a few times. A junction end diverges from the germline sequence, so it may reflect a read error. The gene calls are TRBV7-7 and TRBJ2-3, with TRBD1 as a possible D gene (5 bases). The germline V gene has CDR1 SSHAT and CDR2 FNYEAQ (reference sequence). CDR3 length: 14 residues. The CDR3 spells CASSLGHNTDTQYF. The CDR3 DNA reads TGTGCTAGCAGCTTAGGACATAACACAGATACGCAGTATTTT. Together with reference TRBV7-7 and TRBJ2-3, the CDR3 gives the full variable domain: GAGVSQSPRYKVTKRGQDVTLRCDPISSHATLYWYQQALGQGPEFLTYFNYEAQPDKSGLPSDRFSAERPEGSISTLTIQRTEQRDSAMYRCASSLGHNTDTQYFGPGTRLTVL.

This clonotype has only a few counts. V and J are TRBV7-2 and TRBJ1-5, with 8 bases matching TRBD1. V lost 1 base, J lost 5 bases, and 4 bases stayed unmatched. There are 15 residues in the CDR3. Germline CDR1 and CDR2: SGHTA and FQGNSA. The CDR3 loop is CASSLGTGLHQPQHF. CDR3 nucleotides: TGTGCCAGCAGCTTAGGGACAGGGCTCCATCAGCCCCAGCATTTT.

The chain has TRBV5-5 and TRBJ2-1; D possibly corresponds to TRBD2 (6 bases). The CDR3 spans 12 residues. Per germline, CDR1 SGHKS and CDR2 YYEKEE (reference sequence). With 7 bases removed from V and 4 bases from J, the gap between germline ends came to 9 bases. The CDR3: CASYREYNEQFF. In DNA form, the CDR3 reads TGTGCCAGCTATCGGGAGTACAATGAGCAGTTCTTC.